This T cell receptor beta chain was sequenced during a study of cytomegalovirus exposure and HLA in healthy donors. Overall study: Earlier findings included about 120 million unique TCR beta sequences obtained from about 179 million T cells.

Overall study findings and caveats: Cytomegalovirus-associated TCR beta chains were listed, numbering roughly 150. Specificity for CMV antigens was confirmed in vitro for three of the CMV-associated chains. Links to common viral pathogens appeared, in a later analysis, for several of the most significant clusters.

This PCR relied on a set of 60 Vbeta primers and 13 Jbeta primers. Profiled with immunoSEQ multiplex PCR; TCRdb holds only in-frame clones, not every one. The data contain approximately 280,000 clones, 86% of them singletons. This CDR3 contains 14 residues. The V and J ends lost 5 bases and 1 base respectively, with 10 bases between them. Germline loops: CDR1 SNHLY, CDR2 FYNNEI. In regard to this clone: Its antigen remains unidentified.

The TCR was taken from a man aged 40-49 years in good health and CMV-seropositive. V gene TRBV2 combines with J gene TRBJ2-3; D remains unclear. Sequenced material: PBMCs. The CDR3 is CASSPAVRTDTQYF. CDR3 in DNA: TGTGCCAGCAGTCCTGCGGTACGCACAGATACGCAGTATTTT.